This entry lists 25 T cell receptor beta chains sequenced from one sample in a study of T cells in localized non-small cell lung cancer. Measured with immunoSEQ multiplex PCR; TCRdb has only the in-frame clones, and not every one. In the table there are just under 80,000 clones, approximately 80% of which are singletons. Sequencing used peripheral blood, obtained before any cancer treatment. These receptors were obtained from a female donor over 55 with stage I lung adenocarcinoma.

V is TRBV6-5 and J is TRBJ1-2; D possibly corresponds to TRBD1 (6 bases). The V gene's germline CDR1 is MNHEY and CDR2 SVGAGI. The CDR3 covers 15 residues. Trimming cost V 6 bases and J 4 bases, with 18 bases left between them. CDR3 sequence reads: CASRPPEGQFYGYTF. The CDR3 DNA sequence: TGTGCCAGCAGGCCCCCTGAGGGACAATTCTATGGCTACACCTTC.

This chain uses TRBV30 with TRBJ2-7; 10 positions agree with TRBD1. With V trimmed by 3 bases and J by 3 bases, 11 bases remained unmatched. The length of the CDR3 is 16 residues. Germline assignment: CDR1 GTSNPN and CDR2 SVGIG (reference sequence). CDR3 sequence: CAWSRTRQGAYYEQYF. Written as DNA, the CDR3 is TGTGCCTGGAGCCGAACCCGACAGGGGGCTTACTACGAGCAGTACTTC.

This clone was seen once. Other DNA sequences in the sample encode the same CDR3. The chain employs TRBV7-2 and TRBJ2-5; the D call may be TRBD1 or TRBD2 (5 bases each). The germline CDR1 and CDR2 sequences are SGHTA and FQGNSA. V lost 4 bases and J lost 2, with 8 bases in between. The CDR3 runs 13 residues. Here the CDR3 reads CASSSGRQETQYF. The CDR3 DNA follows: TGTGCCAGCAGCTCGGGACGGCAAGAGACCCAGTACTTC.

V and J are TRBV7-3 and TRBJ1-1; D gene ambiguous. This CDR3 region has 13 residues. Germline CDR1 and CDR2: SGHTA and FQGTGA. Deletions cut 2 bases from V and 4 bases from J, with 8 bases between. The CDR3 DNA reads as TGTGCCAGCAGCTTAGTTCGTGGCACTGAAGCTTTCTTT. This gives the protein CASSLVRGTEAFF. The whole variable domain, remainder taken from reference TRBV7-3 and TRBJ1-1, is GAGVSQTPSNKVTEKGKYVELRCDPISGHTALYWYRQSLGQGPEFLIYFQGTGAADDSGLPNDRFFAVRPEGSVSTLKIQRTERGDSAVYLCASSLVRGTEAFFGQGTRLTVV.

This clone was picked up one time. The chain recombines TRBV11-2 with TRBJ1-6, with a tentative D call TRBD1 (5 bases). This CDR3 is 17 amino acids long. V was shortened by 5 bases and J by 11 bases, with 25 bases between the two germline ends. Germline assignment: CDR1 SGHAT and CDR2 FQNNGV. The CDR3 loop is CASSPTRQGVMYPPLHF. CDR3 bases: TGTGCCAGCAGCCCAACCCGGCAGGGCGTTATGTATCCACCCCTCCACTTT.

This CDR3 reads CASSPHQGRGGYNEQFF. CDR3 nucleotide sequence: TGTGCCAGCAGTCCGCATCAGGGGAGGGGCGGCTACAATGAGCAGTTCTTC. The J gene is TRBJ2-1, the V gene TRBV28, with a tentative D call TRBD2 (7 bases). Per germline, CDR1 MDHEN and CDR2 SYDVKM. This CDR3 comprises 17 residues. Trimming cost V 5 bases and J 3 bases, with 20 bases left between them. Variable domain in full (rest from reference TRBV28 and TRBJ2-1): DVKVTQSSRYLVKRTGEKVFLECVQDMDHENMFWYRQDPGLGLRLIYFSYDVKMKEKGDIPEGYSVSREKKERFSLILESASTNQTSMYLCASSPHQGRGGYNEQFFGPGTRLTVL.

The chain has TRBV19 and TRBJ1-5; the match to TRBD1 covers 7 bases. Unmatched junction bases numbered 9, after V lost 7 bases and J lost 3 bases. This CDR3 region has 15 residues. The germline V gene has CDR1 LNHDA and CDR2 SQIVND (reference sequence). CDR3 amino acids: CASTHGGQNNQPQHF. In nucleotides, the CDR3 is TGTGCCAGTACTCACGGGGGACAGAACAATCAGCCCCAGCATTTT.

CDR3 sequence reads: CASGGTGLAGGNEQFF. CDR3 sequence (DNA): TGTGCCAGCGGGGGGACGGGACTAGCGGGAGGCAATGAGCAGTTCTTC. The rearrangement joins TRBV6-4 to TRBJ2-1, with TRBD2 identical over 15 bases. The germline V gene has CDR1 MRHNA and CDR2 SNTAGT. CDR3 length: 16 residues. Trimming cost V 8 bases and J 6 bases; bases outside gene matches: 8.

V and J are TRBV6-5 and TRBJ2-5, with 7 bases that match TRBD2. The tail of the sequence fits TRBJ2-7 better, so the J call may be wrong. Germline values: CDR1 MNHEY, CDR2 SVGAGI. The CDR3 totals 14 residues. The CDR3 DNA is TGTGCCAGCAGTTTAATGACTAGCCACAACGAGCAGTACTTC. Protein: CASSLMTSHNEQYF.

CDR3 sequence: CASSMLGGLYNEQFF. The CDR3 DNA reads as TGTGCCAGCTCCATGCTGGGTGGGCTCTACAATGAGCAGTTCTTC. The genes are TRBV7-6 and TRBJ2-1; D is ambiguous. The CDR3 length is 15 residues. Germline V gene lookup returns CDR1 SGHVS and CDR2 FNYEAQ. V lost 8 bases, J lost 3 bases, and 17 bases lay in between.

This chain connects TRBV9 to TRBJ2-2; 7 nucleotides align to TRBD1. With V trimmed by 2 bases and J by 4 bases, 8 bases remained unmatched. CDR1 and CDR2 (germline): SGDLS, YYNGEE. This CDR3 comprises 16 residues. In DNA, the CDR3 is TGTGCCAGCAGCGTGGGTGGGACAGCTATCACCGGGGAGCTGTTTTTT. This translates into CASSVGGTAITGELFF.

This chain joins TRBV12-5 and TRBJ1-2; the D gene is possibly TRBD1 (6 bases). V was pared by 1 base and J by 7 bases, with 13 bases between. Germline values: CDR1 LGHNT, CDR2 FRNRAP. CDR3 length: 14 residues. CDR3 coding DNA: TGTGCTAGTGGTTTGGCAGGGGACATAGGTGGCTACACCTTC. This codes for CASGLAGDIGGYTF.

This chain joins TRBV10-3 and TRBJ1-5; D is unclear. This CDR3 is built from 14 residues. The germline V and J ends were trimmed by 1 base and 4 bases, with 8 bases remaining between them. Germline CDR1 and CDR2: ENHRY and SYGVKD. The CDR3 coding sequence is TGTGCCATCAGTGAGTGGGAGACAAATCAGCCCCAGCATTTT. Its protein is CAISEWETNQPQHF.

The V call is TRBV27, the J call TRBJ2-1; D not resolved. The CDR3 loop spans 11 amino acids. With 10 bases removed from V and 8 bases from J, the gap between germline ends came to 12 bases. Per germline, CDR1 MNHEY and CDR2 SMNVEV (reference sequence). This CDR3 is CANPDLDEQFF. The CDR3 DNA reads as TGTGCCAACCCAGACTTGGATGAGCAGTTCTTC.

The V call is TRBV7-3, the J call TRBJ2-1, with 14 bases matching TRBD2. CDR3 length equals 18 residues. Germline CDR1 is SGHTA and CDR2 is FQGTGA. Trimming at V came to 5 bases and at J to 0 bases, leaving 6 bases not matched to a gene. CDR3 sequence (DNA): TGTGCCAGCAGCCGAGGACTAGCGGGAGGAAGCTCCTACAATGAGCAGTTCTTC. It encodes CASSRGLAGGSSYNEQFF.

CDR3 sequence reads: CASSQGTSSSSYEQYF. For the CDR3, the DNA is TGTGCCAGCAGCCAAGGGACTAGCTCCAGCTCCTACGAGCAGTACTTC. V is TRBV7-2 and J is TRBJ2-7, with 9 bases matching TRBD2. Looked up from germline, CDR1 is SGHTA and CDR2 is FQGNSA. V was pared by 5 bases and J by 0 bases, with 8 bases of the junction left unmatched. The length of the CDR3 is 16 residues. Variable domain in full (rest from reference TRBV7-2 and TRBJ2-7): GAGVSQSPSNKVTEKGKDVELRCDPISGHTALYWYRQSLGQGLEFLIYFQGNSAPDKSGLPSDRFSAERTGGSVSTLTIQRTQQEDSAVYLCASSQGTSSSSYEQYFGPGTRLTVT.

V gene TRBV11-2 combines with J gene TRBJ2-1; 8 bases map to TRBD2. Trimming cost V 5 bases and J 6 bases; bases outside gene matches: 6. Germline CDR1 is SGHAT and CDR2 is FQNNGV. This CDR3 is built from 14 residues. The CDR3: CASSRSGTSNEQFF. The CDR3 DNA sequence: TGTGCCAGCAGCCGATCCGGGACTAGCAATGAGCAGTTCTTC.

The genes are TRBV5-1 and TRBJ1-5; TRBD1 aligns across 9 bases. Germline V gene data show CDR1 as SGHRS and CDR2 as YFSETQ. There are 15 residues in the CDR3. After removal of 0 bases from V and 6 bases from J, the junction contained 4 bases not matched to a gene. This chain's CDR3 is CASSLDGQGSQPQHF. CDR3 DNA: TGCGCCAGCAGCTTGGATGGACAGGGGAGTCAGCCCCAGCATTTT.

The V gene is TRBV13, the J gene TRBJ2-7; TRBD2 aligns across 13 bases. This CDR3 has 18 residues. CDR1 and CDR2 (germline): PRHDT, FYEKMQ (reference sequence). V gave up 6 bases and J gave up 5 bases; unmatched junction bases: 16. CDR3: CASSLGLAGENAKDEQYF. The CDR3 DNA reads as TGTGCCAGCAGTCTAGGACTAGCGGGAGAAAATGCAAAAGACGAGCAGTACTTC.

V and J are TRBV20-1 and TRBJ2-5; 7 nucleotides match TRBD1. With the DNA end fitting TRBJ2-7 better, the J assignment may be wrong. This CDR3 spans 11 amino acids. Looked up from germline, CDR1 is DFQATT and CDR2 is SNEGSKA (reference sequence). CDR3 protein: CSARQGHEQYF. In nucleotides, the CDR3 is TGCAGTGCGAGACAGGGCCACGAGCAGTACTTC.

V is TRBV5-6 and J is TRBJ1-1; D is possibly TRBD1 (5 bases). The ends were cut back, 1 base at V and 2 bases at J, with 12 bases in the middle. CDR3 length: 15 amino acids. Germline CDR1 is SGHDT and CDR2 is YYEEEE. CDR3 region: CASSLNVGLNTEAFF. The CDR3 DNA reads TGTGCCAGCAGCTTGAATGTGGGACTCAACACTGAAGCTTTCTTT. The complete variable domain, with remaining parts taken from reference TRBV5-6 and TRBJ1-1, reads DAGVTQSPTHLIKTRGQQVTLRCSPKSGHDTVSWYQQALGQGPQFIFQYYEEEERQRGNFPDRFSGHQFPNYSSELNVNALLLGDSALYLCASSLNVGLNTEAFFGQGTRLTVV.

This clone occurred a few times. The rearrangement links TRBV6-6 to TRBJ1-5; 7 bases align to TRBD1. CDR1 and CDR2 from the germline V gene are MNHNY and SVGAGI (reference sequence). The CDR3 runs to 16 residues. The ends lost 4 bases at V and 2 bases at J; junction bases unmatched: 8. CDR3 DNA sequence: TGTGCCAGCAGTTCCGACCCAGGGGGAGGCAATCAGCCCCAGCATTTT. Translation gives CASSSDPGGGNQPQHF.

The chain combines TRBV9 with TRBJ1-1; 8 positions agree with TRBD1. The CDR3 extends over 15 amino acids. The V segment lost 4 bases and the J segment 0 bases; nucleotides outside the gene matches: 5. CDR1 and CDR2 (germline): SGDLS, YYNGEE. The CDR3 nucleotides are TGTGCCAGCAGCCCCCGACAGGGGTTGAACACTGAAGCTTTCTTT. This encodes CASSPRQGLNTEAFF.

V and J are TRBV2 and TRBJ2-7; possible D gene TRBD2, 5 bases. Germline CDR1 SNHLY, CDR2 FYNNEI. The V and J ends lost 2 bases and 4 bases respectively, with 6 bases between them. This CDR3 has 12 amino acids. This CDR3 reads CASSESGYEQYF. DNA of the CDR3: TGTGCCAGCAGTGAATCGGGATACGAGCAGTACTTC.

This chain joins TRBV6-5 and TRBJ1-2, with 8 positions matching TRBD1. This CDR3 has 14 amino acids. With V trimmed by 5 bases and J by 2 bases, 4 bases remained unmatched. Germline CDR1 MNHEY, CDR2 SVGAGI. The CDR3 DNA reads TGTGCCAGCAGTCCCGGGACAGGCAACTATGGCTACACCTTC. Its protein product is CASSPGTGNYGYTF.